This T cell receptor (beta chain) came from a study of blood T cell repertoires in COVID-19. Study-level information: There were acute and convalescent COVID-19 samples, and they came from the United States, Italy and Spain. Nucleic acid was either cDNA or gDNA, and it came from T cells, B-cell-depleted T cells, or PBMCs.

Participants were aged roughly 18 to 90 years, lived in over 20 US areas, and enrolled virtually. This CDR3 contains 18 residues. V shed 3 bases and J 1 base; nucleotides not matched to a gene: 9. Germline V gives CDR1 LGHNA, CDR2 YNFKEQ. Authors' analysis steps: It was from reference gene primer amplification that nucleated cell counts were estimated. Clones were read by immunoSEQ multiplex PCR, and TCRdb kept only the in-frame ones, dropping some. The V and J calls and the clone size are those of that table, but D and trimming were determined from the DNA. The sample lists roughly 300,000 clones, approximately 90% occurring once.

The TCR sequence derives from a woman in her 40s with acute COVID-19. Sequences were obtained from PBMCs or T cells enriched from blood (not recorded which). This chain links TRBV4-2 with TRBJ1-1; TRBD1 agrees at 12 bases. CDR3 loop: CASSQPGTGGLGNTEAFF. The CDR3 coding sequence is TGTGCCAGCAGCCAGCCCGGGACAGGGGGCTTGGGGAACACTGAAGCTTTCTTT.